These 10 T cell receptor beta chains came from one sample sequenced in a study of cytomegalovirus exposure and HLA in healthy donors. TCRdb keeps only in-frame clones here, not all; method: immunoSEQ multiplex PCR. The repertoire holds 130,000 to 150,000 clones, with about 83% as singletons. Sequencing used PBMCs. The receptors here all came from a woman in her twenties or thirties in good health and CMV-seronegative.

The chain couples TRBV7-2 to TRBJ2-7, with 9 bases identical to TRBD2. This CDR3 region has 15 residues. The V segment lost 4 bases and the J segment 5 bases; nucleotides outside the gene matches: 9. The V gene's germline CDR1 is SGHTA and CDR2 FQGNSA. CDR3 sequence reads: CASSSKTSGIHEQYF. The CDR3 DNA sequence: TGTGCCAGCAGCTCGAAGACTAGCGGTATCCACGAGCAGTACTTC.

The chain is built from TRBV6-1 and TRBJ2-3; TRBD1 might be the D (5 bases). Germline values: CDR1 MNHNS, CDR2 SASEGT. The CDR3 spans 13 residues. Trimming cost V 6 bases and J 2 bases, with 9 bases left between them. The CDR3, as DNA: TGTGCCAGCAGCAGGGTTCCCACAGATACGCAGTATTTT. It specifies CASSRVPTDTQYF.

The chain recombines TRBV10-3 with TRBJ2-3; D not certain. The CDR3 loop spans 12 amino acids. V was cut by 5 bases and J by 6 bases, with 9 bases left in between. Germline CDR1 and CDR2: ENHRY and SYGVKD. The chain's CDR3 is CAISLPGDTQYF. The CDR3 nucleotides are TGTGCCATCAGTCTTCCCGGGGATACGCAGTATTTT.

Concerning this clone: This specimen includes other DNA sequences encoding the same CDR3. This CDR3 reads CSASPSETQYF. CDR3 nucleotide sequence: TGCAGTGCTTCCCCCAGTGAGACCCAGTACTTC. The V call is TRBV20-1, the J call TRBJ2-5; D not resolved. The CDR3 has 11 amino acids. V dropped 5 bases and J dropped 5 bases, with 9 bases sitting between them. Germline V gene sequence: CDR1 DFQATT, CDR2 SNEGSKA (reference sequence).

The chain recombines TRBV6-6 with TRBJ1-4; perhaps TRBD1 as D (5 bases). The V end lost 6 bases, the J end lost 7 bases, and 15 bases lay between the germline ends. This CDR3 contains 14 residues. The V gene's germline CDR1 is MNHNY and CDR2 SVGAGI (reference sequence). In nucleotides, the CDR3 is TGTGCCAGCAGGGTATTCAGGGAGGCTGAAAAACTGTTTTTT. This codes for CASRVFREAEKLFF.

In DNA, the CDR3 is TGTGCCAGCTCACAGAACAGGGGTTCGGACACTGAAGCTTTCTTT. This sequence encodes CASSQNRGSDTEAFF. V and J are TRBV18 and TRBJ1-1; 7 bases line up with TRBD1. V was clipped by 4 bases and J by 3 bases; unmatched bases: 8. Germline CDR1 KGHSH, CDR2 LQKENI. There are 15 residues in the CDR3.

This clone was counted a single time. Here the CDR3 DNA reads TGTGCCAGCAGCTTCGTGGGGCAGGGGTCCTACAATGAGCAGTTCTTC. As protein: CASSFVGQGSYNEQFF. This chain links TRBV5-5 with TRBJ2-1; D possibly corresponds to TRBD1 (6 bases). CDR1 and CDR2 (germline): SGHKS, YYEKEE (reference sequence). This CDR3 has 16 amino acids. V lost 2 bases, J lost 1 base, and 13 bases lay in between.

The J gene is TRBJ1-1, the V gene TRBV6-1; tentative D call: TRBD1 (6 bases). Germline V lookup: CDR1 MNHNS, CDR2 SASEGT. CDR3 length equals 15 residues. The V end was cut by 3 bases, the J end by 7 bases, with 18 bases between. Written as DNA, the CDR3 is TGTGCCAGCAGTGACCCCTACCGACAGGTAGTTGAAGCTTTCTTT. Protein product: CASSDPYRQVVEAFF.

The chain carries TRBV4-2 and TRBJ2-5, with 8 bases fitting TRBD2. With 7 bases clipped from V and 4 bases from J, the junction kept 5 bases outside the gene matches. Per the germline V gene, CDR1 is LGHNA and CDR2 is YNFKEQ. The CDR3 consists of 13 residues. CDR3 loop: CASTAGGGETQYF. CDR3 in DNA: TGTGCCAGCACCGCCGGGGGGGGAGAGACCCAGTACTTC.

This clone showed up many times. The chain joins TRBV2 to TRBJ1-2; 9 bases map to TRBD1. V shed 7 bases, J shed 6 bases, and the junction held 18 bases outside the gene matches. Germline-derived CDR1 and CDR2 are SNHLY and FYNNEI. The CDR3 is 17 residues long. The CDR3 loop reads CASTERLVFRTGDGYTF. DNA of the CDR3: TGTGCCAGCACCGAAAGATTAGTTTTTCGGACAGGGGATGGCTACACCTTC.